These 13 T cell receptor beta chains originate from one sample sequenced in a study of blood T cells in healthy people across ages. PCR was performed a second time for about 7 to 12 cycles using a sample-barcoded 5' primer and a J-beta primer mix. Each CDR3 protein gets one entry after TCRdb re-called the 5' RACE reads with MiXCR. Of 1.5 million to 2 million distinct CDR3 sequences in the sample, 28% were seen once. Material for sequencing was blood. These receptors were collected from a woman aged 25 to 39 in good health.

The chain has TRBV20-1 and TRBJ1-2; no clear D gene. This CDR3 comprises 13 residues. The germline CDR1 and CDR2 sequences are DFQATT and SNEGSKA (reference sequence). V shed 2 bases and J shed 4 bases, with 11 bases lying between them. CDR3 DNA: TGCAGTGCTAGATGGGAGCTAAGCTATGGCTACACCTTC. Protein sequence: CSARWELSYGYTF.

This clonotype was detected a few times. The chain has TRBV25-1 and TRBJ1-1, with 11 bases lining up with TRBD1. V shed 7 bases, J shed 4 bases, and the junction held 2 bases outside the gene matches. The CDR3 consists of 13 residues. Looked up from germline, CDR1 is MGHDK and CDR2 is SYGVNS. For the CDR3, the DNA is TGTGCCAGCACCGGGACAGGGGGCACTGAAGCTTTCTTT. Its protein is CASTGTGGTEAFF.

This clonotype occurred many times. V gene TRBV7-2 combines with J gene TRBJ2-5, with TRBD2 matching over 9 bases. CDR3 length: 14 amino acids. Looked up from germline, CDR1 is SGHTA and CDR2 is FQGNSA. With V trimmed by 4 bases and J by 5 bases, 5 bases remained unmatched. The CDR3: CASSSRGGWETQYF. The CDR3 DNA follows: TGTGCCAGCAGCTCGCGGGGGGGATGGGAGACCCAGTACTTC.

V usage is TRBV3-1 and J usage is TRBJ2-1; possibly TRBD2 for D (6 bases). Germline assignment: CDR1 LGHDT and CDR2 YNNKEL (reference sequence). CDR3 length equals 13 residues. Trimming left V 1 base short and J 13 bases short, with 14 bases between. CDR3 region: CASSQAGVNIQFF. The CDR3 DNA sequence: TGTGCCAGCAGCCAAGCGGGAGTAAACATTCAGTTCTTC.

The V call is TRBV4-3, the J call TRBJ1-1; 8 nucleotides line up with TRBD1. The CDR3 contains 16 residues. Trimming cost V 3 bases and J 3 bases; bases outside gene matches: 9. Germline CDR1 LGHNA, CDR2 YSLEER. The CDR3 DNA is TGCGCCAGCAGCCACGGGACAGGAAGGGGCGACACTGAAGCTTTCTTT. Residues: CASSHGTGRGDTEAFF.

Many counts were recorded for this clonotype. The genes are TRBV9 and TRBJ2-5, with 7 bases fitting TRBD2. V shed 0 bases and J 3 bases; nucleotides not matched to a gene: 5. Germline loops: CDR1 SGDLS, CDR2 YYNGEE. The CDR3 runs to 15 residues. CDR3 amino acids: CASSVGSSGKETQYF. The CDR3 DNA reads as TGTGCCAGCAGCGTAGGGTCTAGCGGCAAAGAGACCCAGTACTTC.

For this clonotype: At one end the junction does not follow the germline gene, possibly because of a read error. CDR3 in amino acids: CASSSPEGGARVGTDAQYF. The CDR3 nucleotides are TGTGCCAGCAGTTCTCCGGAAGGGGGGGCCAGAGTTGGAACAGATGCGCAGTATTTT. The J gene is TRBJ2-3, the V gene TRBV6-5; D may be TRBD2 (7 bases). Germline lookup yields CDR1 MNHEY and CDR2 SVGAGI. The length of the CDR3 is 19 residues.

The genes are TRBV20-1 and TRBJ2-1, with 8 nucleotides matching TRBD1. The length of the CDR3 is 16 residues. From germline, CDR1 is DFQATT and CDR2 SNEGSKA (reference sequence). V trimming: 0 bases; J trimming: 8 bases; junction bases outside the gene matches: 12. CDR3 protein: CSAREGAGTGKDEQFF. The DNA for the CDR3 is TGCAGTGCTAGAGAGGGGGCCGGGACAGGAAAGGATGAGCAGTTCTTC.

This clonotype was found many times. The chain recombines TRBV7-2 with TRBJ1-1; tentatively, D is TRBD1 (6 bases). V was cut by 1 base and J by 11 bases, with 20 bases left in between. The germline CDR1 and CDR2 sequences are SGHTA and FQGNSA. The CDR3 has 15 amino acids. CDR3 nucleotides: TGTGCCAGCAGCTTAGGAGGTCCTCAACAGGGAGGGGCTTTCTTT. Its protein product is CASSLGGPQQGGAFF.

Points on this clonotype: This sequence may be a read error, since a much larger clone differs from it by one base. The CDR3 loop reads CASSVEGDSSYDQYF. The DNA of the CDR3 is TGTGCCAGCAGCGTAGAAGGGGACAGCTCCTACGACCAGTACTTC. The chain combines TRBV9 with TRBJ2-7, with 7 bases fitting TRBD1. CDR3 length equals 15 residues. The V gene's germline CDR1 is SGDLS and CDR2 YYNGEE.

V gene TRBV15 combines with J gene TRBJ1-5; weak D call: TRBD1 (6 bases). Looked up from germline, CDR1 is LNHNV and CDR2 is YYDKDF (reference sequence). V was cut by 5 bases and J by 6 bases, with 20 bases left in between. The CDR3 runs 16 residues. Written as DNA, the CDR3 is TGTGCCACCAGCTCCCGCTCCCAGGGGATAGGTCAGCCCCAGCATTTT. It codes for CATSSRSQGIGQPQHF.

The chain joins TRBV4-3 to TRBJ2-3, with 10 bases that match TRBD2. After removal of 1 base from V and 4 bases from J, the junction contained 8 bases not matched to a gene. The CDR3 sequence is 17 residues long. Germline-derived CDR1 and CDR2 are LGHNA and YSLEER. CDR3 coding DNA: TGCGCCAGCAGCCAAGGGCCAGCGGGGGGGAGTTCAGATACGCAGTATTTT. This gives the protein CASSQGPAGGSSDTQYF.

The chain has TRBV5-1 and TRBJ2-7; either TRBD1 or TRBD2 may fit D (5 bases each). The germline V gene has CDR1 SGHRS and CDR2 YFSETQ. CDR3 length: 15 amino acids. Between the trimmed V and J ends, which lost 3 bases and 3 bases, there was a span of 16 bases. CDR3 residues: CASSSNLGVGYEQYF. The CDR3 nucleotides are TGCGCCAGCAGCTCGAACCTGGGGGTAGGCTACGAGCAGTACTTC.